This T cell receptor beta chain came from a study of STAT5B mutations in CD4+ large granular lymphocyte leukemia. Regarding the study as a whole: TRBV06-family usage was enriched in top patient clones (8/27) versus controls (2/35). Patient CD4-sorted repertoires stayed more clonal than healthy ones after leukemic-clone removal.

The junction had 2 bases not matched to a gene; V was cut back by 4 bases and J by 4 bases. The CDR3 covers 14 residues. Germline CDR1 and CDR2: SGHRS and YFSETQ. Data came from immunoSEQ multiplex PCR; TCRdb stores just in-frame clones and leaves some out. The table records 30,000 to 40,000 clones, about 80% of them present only once. As regards this clone: Its target is unknown.

Sample: CD4+ T cells from blood buffy coats. This chain uses TRBV5-1 with TRBJ1-4; TRBD1 aligns across 9 bases. The clonotype comes from a human donor in good health. CDR3 coding DNA: TGCGCCAGCAGCCGGACAGGGGTTAATGAAAAACTGTTTTTT. Amino acids: CASSRTGVNEKLFF.